This TCR beta chain was documented in a study of shared clonotypes between healthy human individuals. Authors' methods: Filtering was not the same, since immunoSEQ gave junction-only sequences without quality scores. Produced via immunoSEQ multiplex PCR; TCRdb's table is partial and in-frame only. That table gives V, J and clone size, and the DNA gave D and trimming. The sample has roughly 1,000,000 clones, around three quarters seen once. Broader study findings: Enrolling few donors narrowed the genetic and exposure-history diversity that was represented. Researchers found naive subsets generally carried larger estimated richness than memory subsets. Naive CD4 clonotypes overlapped across a handful of donors at 4.5% to 5.5%.

The table lists this clone with a count of one. The antigen is undetermined. The CDR3 spans 13 residues. Germline lookup yields CDR1 SGHKS and CDR2 YYEKEE (reference sequence). Trimming took 4 bases from V and 4 from J, leaving 9 bases between them. This receptor was taken from a man between 18 and 29 years old in good health. Some clones in this sample may be carry-over from other donors' samples. Sample: memory CD4+ T cells from PBMCs. Subset reported: CD45RA-negative fraction. V is TRBV5-5 and J is TRBJ1-5; D is uncertain. The CDR3 region is CASSPGPNQPQHF. As DNA, the CDR3 is TGTGCCAGCAGCCCCGGCCCTAATCAGCCCCAGCATTTT.